The TCR beta chain under discussion was sequenced for a study of T cells after yellow fever vaccination. Study-wide background: Those fractions that held only low numbers of cells were prepared using the SMART-Seq v4 Ultra Low Input RNA kit. Regarding the study as a whole: Post-booster repertoires contained most primary-vaccination clones again (approximately 95% CD4, about 88% CD8). The secondary response was weaker but peaked faster, day 5 versus 15. In FACS-sorted repertoires, abundant clonotypes from the bulk population could appear as contaminants.

TCRdb re-called the 5' RACE reads through MiXCR, storing one row per CDR3 protein. Found here are approximately 170,000 distinct CDR3 sequences, 11% of them singletons; the top ten hold approximately 34%. With 1 base removed from V and 0 bases from J, the gap between germline ends came to 7 bases. CDR1 SGHTA and CDR2 FQGNSA come from the germline V gene. The CDR3 contains 14 residues. This clonotype has ten or more counts. What it recognizes is unknown. Sequencing used CD8+ T cells sorted from PBMCs, obtained 15 days after the yellow fever booster vaccination. The origin of this receptor is a man between 18 and 29 years old who received the YFV17D yellow fever vaccine. The genes are TRBV7-2 and TRBJ2-7; D not resolved. The CDR3 DNA reads as TGTGCCAGCAGCTTAGTAAGGAGCTCCTACGAGCAGTACTTC. It yields the protein CASSLVRSSYEQYF.